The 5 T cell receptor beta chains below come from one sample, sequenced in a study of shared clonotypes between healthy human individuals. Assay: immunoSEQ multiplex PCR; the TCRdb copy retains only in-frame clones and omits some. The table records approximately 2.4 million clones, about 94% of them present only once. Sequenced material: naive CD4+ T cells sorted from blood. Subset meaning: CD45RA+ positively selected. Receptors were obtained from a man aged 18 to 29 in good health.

CDR3 region: CASSLRGLGPEAFF. The CDR3 DNA sequence: TGCGCCAGCAGCTTGAGGGGCTTGGGGCCTGAAGCTTTCTTT. This chain links TRBV5-1 with TRBJ1-1; weak D call: TRBD1 (5 bases). This CDR3 spans 14 amino acids. Between the trimmed V and J ends, which lost 1 base and 6 bases, there was a span of 13 bases. CDR1 is SGHRS, CDR2 YFSETQ, per germline.

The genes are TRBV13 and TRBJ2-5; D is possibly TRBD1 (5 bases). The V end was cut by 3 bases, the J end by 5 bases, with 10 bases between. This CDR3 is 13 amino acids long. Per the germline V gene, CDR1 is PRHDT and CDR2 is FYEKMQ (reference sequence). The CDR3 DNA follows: TGTGCCAGCAGCTTTGGCAGGGTTGAGACCCAGTACTTC. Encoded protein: CASSFGRVETQYF.

CDR3 protein: CASSLLRDRAYEQYF. The CDR3 DNA is TGCGCCAGCAGCCTGCTCCGGGACAGGGCCTACGAGCAGTACTTC. This chain joins TRBV4-1 and TRBJ2-7; TRBD1 matches at 9 bases. With V trimmed by 4 bases and J by 2 bases, 6 bases remained unmatched. The CDR3 has 15 residues. Germline CDR1 reads MGHRA; CDR2 reads YSYEKL.

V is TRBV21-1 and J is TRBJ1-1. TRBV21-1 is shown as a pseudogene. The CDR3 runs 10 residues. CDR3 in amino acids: CASSRGEAFF. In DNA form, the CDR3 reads TGTGCCAGCAGCAGGGGTGAAGCTTTCTTT.

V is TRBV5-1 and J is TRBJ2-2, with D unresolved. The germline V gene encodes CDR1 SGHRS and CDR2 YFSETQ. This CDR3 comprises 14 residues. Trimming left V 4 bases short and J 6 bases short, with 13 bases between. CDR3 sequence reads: CASSRGVGPGELFF. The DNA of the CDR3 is TGCGCCAGCAGCCGTGGTGTTGGCCCCGGGGAGCTGTTTTTT. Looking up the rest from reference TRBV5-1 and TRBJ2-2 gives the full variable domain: KAGVTQTPRYLIKTRGQQVTLSCSPISGHRSVSWYQQTPGQGLQFLFEYFSETQRNKGNFPGRFSGRQFSNSRSEMNVSTLELGDSALYLCASSRGVGPGELFFGEGSRLTVL.